A selection of T cell receptor beta chains follows, all from one sample in a study of Graves' ophthalmopathy and Graves' hyperthyroidism. TCRdb fed the multiplex PCR reads into MiXCR, producing one record per CDR3 protein. The sample carries approximately 540,000 distinct CDR3 sequences, 39% recorded once. Sequenced input: peripheral blood or thyroid tissue (not recorded which). The source of these receptors is an adult man with Graves' hyperthyroidism. Both conserved end residues are part of each CDR3. The D gene is left open where the match is weak. Only some rows state a clone size, as once, few, many or a class for expanded clones.

many	TRBV20-1	TRBJ2-5	TRBD1	TGCAGTGCTAGGGGACAGGTCCAAGAGACCCAGTACTTC	CSARGQVQETQYF
many	TRBV20-1	TRBJ2-5	TRBD2	TGCAGTGCTCAAATTAGCGGGAGGGCCTGGGAGACCCAGTACTTC	CSAQISGRAWETQYF
NA	TRBV7-9	TRBJ1-1	TRBD1	TGTGCCAGCAGCCGGGGGACAGGGGGCCCCACTGAAGCTTTCTTT	CASSRGTGGPTEAFF
many	TRBV19	TRBJ1-1	NA	TGTGCCAGTATGGGCAGGAACACTGAAGCTTTCTTT	CASMGRNTEAFF
NA	TRBV20-1	TRBJ1-1	TRBD1	TGCAGTGCTGACCGGGACAGGGGGGTTGAAGCTTTCTTT	CSADRDRGVEAFF
many	TRBV12-3/TRBV12-4	TRBJ2-7	TRBD2	TGTGCCAGCAGTTCCGGACTAGCGGGGTCCTACGAGCAGTACTTC	CASSSGLAGSYEQYF
many	TRBV6-5	TRBJ1-1	NA	TGTGCCAGCAGTTACTTCCGGGACACTGAAGCTTTCTTT	CASSYFRDTEAFF
many	TRBV7-6	TRBJ1-4	NA	TGTGCCAGCAGCTTGCCGGGAAATAATGAAAAACTGTTTTTT	CASSLPGNNEKLFF
NA	TRBV4-2	TRBJ1-4	TRBD1	TGTGCCAGCAGCCAAGGGGACAGGATTGAAAAACTGTTTTTT	CASSQGDRIEKLFF
NA	TRBV11-2	TRBJ2-1	NA	TGTGCCAGCAGCTCGGACGGACACAATGAGCAGTTCTTC	CASSSDGHNEQFF
NA	TRBV25-1	TRBJ1-2	NA	TGTGCCAGCAGCATAGGGGATGACCGTCACTATGGCTACACCTTC	CASSIGDDRHYGYTF
many	TRBV5-6	TRBJ2-2	NA	TGTGCCAGCAGCTTGCGTCCCTACACCGGGGAGCTGTTTTTT	CASSLRPYTGELFF
NA	TRBV7-8	TRBJ2-7	NA	TGTGCCAGCACCGGGGCAGAAATTACCTACGAGCAGTACTTC	CASTGAEITYEQYF
NA	TRBV29-1	TRBJ1-2	NA	TGCAGAGATTGGCAGGATAACTATGGCTACACCTTC	CRDWQDNYGYTF
many	TRBV19	TRBJ1-2	TRBD1	TGTGCCAGTAGTCACAGGGGGCGGGCTGGCTACACCTTC	CASSHRGRAGYTF
NA	TRBV12-3/TRBV12-4	TRBJ2-7	NA	TGTGCCAGCAGCCCCTCCCCCCAGGGGCTGGGCCACGAGCAGTACTTC	CASSPSPQGLGHEQYF
NA	TRBV7-8	TRBJ1-5	NA	TGTGCCAGCAGCTTCCTGCTGGCGGGCAATCAGCCCCAGCATTTT	CASSFLLAGNQPQHF
NA	TRBV19	TRBJ2-7	NA	TGTGCCAGTAGTATAGTCGGAAAGCCCTACGAGCAGTACTTC	CASSIVGKPYEQYF
many	TRBV5-1	TRBJ1-1	NA	TGCGCCAGCAGCTTGGCGCGGCGGCAGGGTATGAACACTGAAGCTTTCTTT	CASSLARRQGMNTEAFF
many	TRBV20-1	TRBJ1-5	NA	TGCAGTGCTAGAGAAGGAGGGGCGGGTCAGCCCCAGCATTTT	CSAREGGAGQPQHF
NA	TRBV12-3/TRBV12-4	TRBJ2-1	TRBD1	TGTGCCAGCAGTCCAGGACAGGGGGCCGATGAGCAGTTCTTC	CASSPGQGADEQFF
many	TRBV7-8	TRBJ1-4	NA	TGTGCCAGCAGCCCACGGTTCAATGAAAAACTGTTTTTT	CASSPRFNEKLFF
few	TRBV7-8	TRBJ1-1	NA	TGTGCCAGCAGTTTAGGGGGGGGTGGGGCTGAAGCTTTCTTT	CASSLGGGGAEAFF
few	TRBV2	TRBJ2-7	NA	TGTGCCAGCAGCCACGGGACAAGGGCTTACGAGCAGTACTTC	CASSHGTRAYEQYF
many	TRBV29-1	TRBJ2-5	NA	TGCAGCGTAAGACAGGCGCTCCCGGCCCAGTACTTC	CSVRQALPAQYF
many	TRBV25-1	TRBJ2-2	NA	TGTGCCAGCAGTGTGCCGGCCAACACCGGGGAGCTGTTTTTT	CASSVPANTGELFF
NA	TRBV7-9	TRBJ1-1	TRBD1	TGTGCCAGCGGACACCGGGACAGGGGGCTGTACACTGAAGCTTTCTTT	CASGHRDRGLYTEAFF
NA	TRBV7-9	TRBJ1-5	NA	TGTGCCAGCAGCTTAGGGCAGCATTTT	CASSLGQHF
many	TRBV29-1	TRBJ2-5	NA	TGCAGCGTTGATGACCTCTTCATGTCCGAGACCCAGTACTTC	CSVDDLFMSETQYF
many	TRBV6-5	TRBJ1-5	NA	TGTGCCAGCAGTGTTCGCCAGGGCGGTCAGCCCCAGCATTTT	CASSVRQGGQPQHF
many	TRBV24-1	TRBJ2-7	NA	TGTGCCACCAGTGATTACAAGAGCTCCTACGAGCAGTACTTC	CATSDYKSSYEQYF
NA	TRBV28	TRBJ1-2	NA	TGTGCCAGCAGTCCCCCTGAATGGAAGTTGGACTATGGCTACACCTTC	CASSPPEWKLDYGYTF
many	TRBV10-3	TRBJ1-5	TRBD1	TGTGCCATCAGCGCCGACAGGGGGTACAATCAGCCCCAGCATTTT	CAISADRGYNQPQHF
NA	TRBV10-3	TRBJ1-1	NA	TGTGCCGTCAGTGAGTATGAGGACACTGAAGCTTTCTTT	CAVSEYEDTEAFF
NA	TRBV9	TRBJ2-7	TRBD1	TGTGCCAGCAGCGGGCCGACAGGGCTCGAGCAGTACTTC	CASSGPTGLEQYF
NA	TRBV7-3	TRBJ2-7	NA	TGTGCCAGCAGCCAACTATGCGAGCAGTACTTC	CASSQLCEQYF
NA	TRBV9	TRBJ2-1	NA	TGTGCCAGCAGCGCCGAGGGGGGGGCCTACAATGAGCAGTTCTTC	CASSAEGGAYNEQFF
NA	TRBV11-1	TRBJ2-7	TRBD2	TGTGCCAGCAGCTCTCGGACTAGCGGGAGCTACGAGCAGTACTTC	CASSSRTSGSYEQYF
many	TRBV20-1	TRBJ1-1	NA	TGCAGTGTCACAGGGACGAACACTGAAGCTTTCTTT	CSVTGTNTEAFF
NA	TRBV2	TRBJ2-5	NA	TGTGCCAGCAGTGAATTCAGCGGCGCGTTCTTC	CASSEFSGAFF
many	TRBV29-1	TRBJ2-7	NA	TGCAGCGTTGAACCTGGCCGGGACTCCTACGAGCAGTACTTC	CSVEPGRDSYEQYF
many	TRBV4-1	TRBJ2-5	TRBD2	TGCGCCAGCAGCCAAGAGGTGCCAGGGAGGGGAGAGACCCAGTACTTC	CASSQEVPGRGETQYF
many	TRBV7-8	TRBJ2-5	NA	TGTGCCAGCAGCGCAACTATGTTCCGAGAGACCCAGTACTTC	CASSATMFRETQYF
many	TRBV5-1	TRBJ2-7	TRBD2	TGCGCCAGCAGCTTGACTAGCGGGAGCGAAGAGCAGTACTTC	CASSLTSGSEEQYF
NA	TRBV29-1	TRBJ2-3	TRBD2	TGCGTCACGCCGGGGGGGACAGATACGCAGTATTTT	CVTPGGTDTQYF
NA	TRBV10-2	TRBJ1-5	TRBD1	TGCGCCAGCAGCTTGGGACAGGGACAATCAGCCCAGCATTTT	CASSLGQGQSAQHF
NA	TRBV28	TRBJ2-5	TRBD2	TGTGCCAGCCGGAGCGGGGGGGCCCAAGAGACCCAGTACTTC	CASRSGGAQETQYF
few	TRBV7-9	TRBJ1-1	TRBD1	TGTGCCAGCAGCCGGAACCGGGACAGGGAAGACACTGAAGCTTTCTTT	CASSRNRDREDTEAFF